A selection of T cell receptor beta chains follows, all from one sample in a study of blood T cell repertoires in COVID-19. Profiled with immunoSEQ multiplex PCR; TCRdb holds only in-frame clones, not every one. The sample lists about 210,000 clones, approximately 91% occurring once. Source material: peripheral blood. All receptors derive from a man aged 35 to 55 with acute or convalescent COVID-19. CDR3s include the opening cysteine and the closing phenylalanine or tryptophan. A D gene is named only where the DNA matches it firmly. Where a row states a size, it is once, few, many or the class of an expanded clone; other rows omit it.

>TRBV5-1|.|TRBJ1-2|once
TGCGCCAGCAGCTTGGGGGGAGCGCCCGGAAATAACTATGGCTACACCTTC
CASSLGGAPGNNYGYTF
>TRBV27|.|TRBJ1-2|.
TGTGCCAGCAGTTTCCTCCCGGACTATGGCTACACCTTC
CASSFLPDYGYTF
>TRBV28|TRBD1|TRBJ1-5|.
TGTGCCAGCAACTCACTAGGGACAGGGCGACAGCCCCAGCATTTT
CASNSLGTGRQPQHF
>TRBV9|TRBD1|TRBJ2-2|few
TGTGCCAGCAGCAGGGGACAGGATACAGTCACCGGGGAGCTGTTTTTT
CASSRGQDTVTGELFF
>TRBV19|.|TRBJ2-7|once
TGTGCCAGTAGTCCCGGACAGACCTACGAGCAGTACTTC
CASSPGQTYEQYF
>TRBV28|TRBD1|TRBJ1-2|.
TGTGCCAGCAGTTCCCACGGGACAGCTAACTATGGCTACACCTTC
CASSSHGTANYGYTF
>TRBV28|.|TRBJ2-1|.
TGTGCCAGCACAATAGTGGACACGCGGGGCGATGAGCAGTTCTTC
CASTIVDTRGDEQFF
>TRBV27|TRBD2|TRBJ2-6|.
TGTGCCAGCAGTCACTTGGGGAGCGGGAGGTCCTCTGGGGCCAACGTCCTGACTTTC
CASSHLGSGRSSGANVLTF
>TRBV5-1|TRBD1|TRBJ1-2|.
TGCGCCAGCAGCTTTATTCTCCAGGACAGGGAAGGCGGCTACACCTTC
CASSFILQDREGGYTF
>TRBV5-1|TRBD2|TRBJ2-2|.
TGCGCCAGCACTAGGACTAGCGGGTTCGGGGAGCTGTTTTTT
CASTRTSGFGELFF
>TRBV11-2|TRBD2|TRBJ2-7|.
TGTGCCAGCAGCTCGGGACTAGGCTGGGAGCAGTACTTC
CASSSGLGWEQYF
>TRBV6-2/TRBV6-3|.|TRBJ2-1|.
TGTGCCAGCAGTTACTCGACAAGGGAGCAGTTCTTC
CASSYSTREQFF
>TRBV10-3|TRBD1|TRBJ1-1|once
TGTGCCATCAGGCCGACAGGGTCGGCGAACACTGAAGCTTTCTTT
CAIRPTGSANTEAFF
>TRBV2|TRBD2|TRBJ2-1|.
TGTGCCAGCAGTGAATCGGGAGCGGGGCTTTACAATGAGCAGTTCTTC
CASSESGAGLYNEQFF
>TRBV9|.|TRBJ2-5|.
TGTGCCAGCAGCGTAGTTGGGGGAGGAGAGACCCAGTACTTC
CASSVVGGGETQYF
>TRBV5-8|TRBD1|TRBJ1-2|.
TGTGCCAGTGGACAGGAGTGGGACCGGGACTATGGCTACACCTTC
CASGQEWDRDYGYTF
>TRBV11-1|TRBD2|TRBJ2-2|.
TGTGCCAGCAGCTTGAGCGGGAGAAACACCGGGGAGCTGTTTTTT
CASSLSGRNTGELFF
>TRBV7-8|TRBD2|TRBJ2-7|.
TGTGCCAGCAGATATGCTAGCGGGGGCTTCTACGAGCAGTACTTC
CASRYASGGFYEQYF
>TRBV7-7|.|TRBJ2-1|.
TGTGCTAGCAGCGACGTACAGGGAAGGTCCTACAATGAGCAGTTCTTC
CASSDVQGRSYNEQFF
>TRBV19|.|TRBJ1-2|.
TGTGCCAGTAGTATAGGGGCTTTCTATGGCTACACCTTC
CASSIGAFYGYTF
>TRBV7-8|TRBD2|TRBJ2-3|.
TGTGCCAGCAGCCTTCGACTAGCGGGGGGCGGCGATACGCAGTATTTT
CASSLRLAGGGDTQYF
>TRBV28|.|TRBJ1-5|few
TGTGCCAGCAGTTGGGCGGTAGGACATTTCAATCAGCCCCAGCATTTT
CASSWAVGHFNQPQHF
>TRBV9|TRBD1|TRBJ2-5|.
TGTGCCAGCAGGGTCGGGACAGGCCAAGAGACCCAGTACTTC
CASRVGTGQETQYF
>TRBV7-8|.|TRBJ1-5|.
TGTGCCAGCAGCTTCGACGGACTCCACAATCAGCCCCAGCATTTT
CASSFDGLHNQPQHF
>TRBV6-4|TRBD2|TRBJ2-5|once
TGTGCCAGCAGTGAGACTAGCGGGAGTTCGGCCCAGTACTTC
CASSETSGSSAQYF
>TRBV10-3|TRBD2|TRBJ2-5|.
TGTGCCATCAGTGGGGGACTACAAGAGACCCAGTACTTC
CAISGGLQETQYF
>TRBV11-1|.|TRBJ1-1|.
TGTGCCAGCAGCCTTATCCCCAGGAACACTGAAGCTTTCTTT
CASSLIPRNTEAFF
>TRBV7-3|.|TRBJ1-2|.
TGTGCCAGCAGCCCAACTCCCGGGTCTGGCTACACCTTC
CASSPTPGSGYTF
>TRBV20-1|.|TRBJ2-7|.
TGCAGTGCTAGTGGGTACAGGGTGACCTACGAGCAGTACTTC
CSASGYRVTYEQYF
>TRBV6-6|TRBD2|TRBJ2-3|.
TGTGCCAGCAGTTACCCCGGCGGGGGGGTCACAGATACGCAGTATTTT
CASSYPGGGVTDTQYF
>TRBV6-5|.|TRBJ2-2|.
TGTGCCAGCAGTCTTAACACAGGACGAGGGCTGTTTTTT
CASSLNTGRGLFF
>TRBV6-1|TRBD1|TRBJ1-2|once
TGTGCCAGCAGTGAAGCGGGACAGGGAGGCTATGGCTACACCTTC
CASSEAGQGGYGYTF
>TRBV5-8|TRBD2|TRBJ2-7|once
TGTGCCAGCAGCAACCCCCTAGCGGGGGGAGGCTACGAGCAGTACTTC
CASSNPLAGGGYEQYF
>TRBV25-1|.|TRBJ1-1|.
TGTGCCAGCAGCCCAGCGGGACCCAAGGGGCCTGAAGCTTTCTTT
CASSPAGPKGPEAFF
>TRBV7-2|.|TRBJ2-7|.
TGTGCCAGCAGCCAATGGAGCTCCTACGAGCAGTACTTC
CASSQWSSYEQYF
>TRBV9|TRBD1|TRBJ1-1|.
TGTGCCAGCAGCTCCCGGACAGGGAGGAACACTGAAGCTTTCTTT
CASSSRTGRNTEAFF
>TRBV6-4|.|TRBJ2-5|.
TGTGCCAGCAGCGCGCAGGGTAACCAAGAGACCCAGTACTTC
CASSAQGNQETQYF
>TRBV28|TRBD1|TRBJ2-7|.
TGTGCCAGCAGTTCCCAACTCACCGGGACAGCCTCCTACGAGCAGTACTTC
CASSSQLTGTASYEQYF
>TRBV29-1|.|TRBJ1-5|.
TGCAGCGTTGAGACGGGAGATAATCAGCCCCAGCATTTT
CSVETGDNQPQHF
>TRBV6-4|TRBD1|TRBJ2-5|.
TGTGCCAGCAGTGAAGACAGGGGTGTGACCCAGTACTTC
CASSEDRGVTQYF
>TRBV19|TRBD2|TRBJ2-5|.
TGTGCCAGTAGTATAGACTGGAGCGGGATTTCGAAGACCCAGTACTTC
CASSIDWSGISKTQYF
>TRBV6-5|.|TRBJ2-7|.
TGTGCCAGCAGTTACTCGGGGCAGCTAAACTACGAGCAGTACTTC
CASSYSGQLNYEQYF
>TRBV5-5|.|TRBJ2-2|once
TGTGCCAGCAGCTTCGGTGGGGAGCTGTTTTTT
CASSFGGELFF
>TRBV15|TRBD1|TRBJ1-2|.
TGTGCCACCAGCACAGGGGACAGAGCTAACTATGGCTACACCTTC
CATSTGDRANYGYTF
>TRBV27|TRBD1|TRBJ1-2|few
TGTGCCAGCAGTTCCTATTCGACAGGGGGAATTAGGGATGGCTACACCTTC
CASSSYSTGGIRDGYTF
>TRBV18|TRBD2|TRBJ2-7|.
TGTGCCAGCGAAAAAGGGACTAGCGTCGAGGAGCAGTACTTC
CASEKGTSVEEQYF
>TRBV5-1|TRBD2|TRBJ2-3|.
TGCGCCAGCAGCTTGCCCGGGGGGAGCACAGATACGCAGTATTTT
CASSLPGGSTDTQYF
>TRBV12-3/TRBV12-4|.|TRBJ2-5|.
TGTGCCAGCAGTCCAGGGGAGACCCAGTACTTC
CASSPGETQYF
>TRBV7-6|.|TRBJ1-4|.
TGTGCCAGCAGCCCTAGACAGGTTGCAAATGAAAAACTGTTTTTT
CASSPRQVANEKLFF
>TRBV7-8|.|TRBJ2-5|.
TGTGCCAGCAGCCAGGGGGGAGTCCTAGCGGCCCCACAGGAGACCCAGTACTTC
CASSQGGVLAAPQETQYF
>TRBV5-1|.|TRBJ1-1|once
TGCGCCAGCAGCTTAACAACAGTTAACACTGAAGCTTTCTTT
CASSLTTVNTEAFF
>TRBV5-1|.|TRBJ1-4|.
TGCGCCAGCAGCTTCGGGGTCAGGGGAAATGAAAAACTGTTTTTT
CASSFGVRGNEKLFF
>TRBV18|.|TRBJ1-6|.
TGTGCCAGCTCACCAGGTTGGCAGGAAGGTCCACCCCTCCACTTT
CASSPGWQEGPPLHF
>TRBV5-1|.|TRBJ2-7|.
TGCGCCAGCAGCTACCTAACCGGGAAAACTTACGAGCAGTACTTC
CASSYLTGKTYEQYF
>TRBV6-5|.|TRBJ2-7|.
TGTGCCAGCAGTTATACAGGTCGTCCGAACTACGAGCAGTACTTC
CASSYTGRPNYEQYF